Listed below are T cell receptor beta chains from one sample, sequenced in a study of shared clonotypes between healthy human individuals. TCRdb's copy holds only in-frame clones and misses some; the assay was immunoSEQ multiplex PCR. The table records some 490,000 clones, 81% of them present only once. Sequencing was done on a sample of PBMCs. Receptor source: a middle-aged woman in good health. Some clones in this sample may be carry-over from other donors' samples. CDR3s include the opening cysteine and the closing phenylalanine or tryptophan. D genes are given only for firm matches. Only part of the rows carry a size: once, few, many, or a class if the clone is expanded.

v_call: TRBV10-2; clone_size: -; j_call: TRBJ1-2; d_call: -; cdr3_aa: CASSEAQSWGYTF; cdr3_nt: TGCGCCAGCAGTGAGGCACAGTCTTGGGGCTACACCTTC
v_call: TRBV9; clone_size: few; j_call: TRBJ2-3; d_call: -; cdr3_aa: CASSVFGGQGTDTQYF; cdr3_nt: TGTGCCAGCAGCGTATTCGGGGGCCAGGGCACAGATACGCAGTATTTT
v_call: TRBV27; clone_size: -; j_call: TRBJ2-2; d_call: TRBD2; cdr3_aa: CASRTGTSAGELFF; cdr3_nt: TGTGCCAGCAGAACCGGGACTAGCGCTGGGGAGCTGTTTTTT
v_call: TRBV30; clone_size: -; j_call: TRBJ1-4; d_call: -; cdr3_aa: CAWSVGRGGEEKLFF; cdr3_nt: TGTGCCTGGAGTGTAGGGCGGGGGGGAGAGGAAAAACTGTTTTTT
v_call: TRBV29-1; clone_size: -; j_call: TRBJ2-5; d_call: TRBD2; cdr3_aa: CSVGAGRLAGVRETQYF; cdr3_nt: TGCAGCGTTGGGGCCGGGCGACTAGCGGGAGTTCGGGAGACCCAGTACTTC
v_call: TRBV5-8; clone_size: -; j_call: TRBJ2-2; d_call: TRBD2; cdr3_aa: CASSLGLASGELFF; cdr3_nt: TGTGCCAGCAGCTTGGGACTAGCGAGCGGGGAGCTGTTTTTT
v_call: TRBV30; clone_size: many; j_call: TRBJ2-1; d_call: -; cdr3_aa: CAWRGGLGGRTYNEQFF; cdr3_nt: TGTGCCTGGAGGGGTGGATTAGGGGGGCGCACCTACAATGAGCAGTTCTTC
v_call: TRBV4-2; clone_size: few; j_call: TRBJ2-7; d_call: TRBD2; cdr3_aa: CASSQGEAAGGSYEQYF; cdr3_nt: TGTGCCAGCAGCCAGGGTGAGGCAGCGGGAGGCTCCTACGAGCAGTACTTC
v_call: TRBV19; clone_size: few; j_call: TRBJ1-4; d_call: -; cdr3_aa: CASGEVGEKLFF; cdr3_nt: TGTGCCTCGGGGGAGGTTGGCGAAAAACTGTTTTTT
v_call: TRBV2; clone_size: -; j_call: TRBJ2-1; d_call: TRBD2; cdr3_aa: CASRAGLADYNEQFF; cdr3_nt: TGTGCCAGCAGGGCGGGACTAGCGGATTACAATGAGCAGTTCTTC
v_call: TRBV28; clone_size: -; j_call: TRBJ2-1; d_call: TRBD2; cdr3_aa: CASSLLAGGTYNEQFF; cdr3_nt: TGTGCCAGCAGTTTACTGGCGGGGGGAACCTACAATGAGCAGTTCTTC
v_call: TRBV7-7; clone_size: -; j_call: TRBJ2-7; d_call: -; cdr3_aa: CASSFEAMSYEQYF; cdr3_nt: TGTGCCAGCAGCTTCGAAGCCATGAGCTACGAGCAGTACTTC
v_call: TRBV5-1; clone_size: many; j_call: TRBJ2-7; d_call: TRBD2; cdr3_aa: CASSLRAGEDEQYF; cdr3_nt: TGCGCCAGCAGCTTGAGGGCGGGAGAAGACGAGCAGTACTTC
v_call: TRBV7-2; clone_size: -; j_call: TRBJ1-4; d_call: -; cdr3_aa: CASSLGTREKLFF; cdr3_nt: TGTGCCAGCAGCTTGGGGACAAGGGAAAAACTGTTTTTT
v_call: TRBV5-1; clone_size: -; j_call: TRBJ2-1; d_call: TRBD2; cdr3_aa: CASSIRTSGRYSYNEQFF; cdr3_nt: TGCGCCAGCAGCATACGGACTAGCGGGAGGTACTCCTACAATGAGCAGTTCTTC
v_call: TRBV4-1; clone_size: -; j_call: TRBJ2-7; d_call: TRBD2; cdr3_aa: CASSQGTSRSYEQYF; cdr3_nt: TGCGCCAGCAGCCAGGGGACTAGCCGATCCTACGAGCAGTACTTC
v_call: TRBV30; clone_size: -; j_call: TRBJ2-7; d_call: TRBD2; cdr3_aa: CAWRGTSPGEQYF; cdr3_nt: TGTGCCTGGAGAGGGACTAGCCCCGGGGAGCAGTACTTC
v_call: TRBV5-4; clone_size: -; j_call: TRBJ2-7; d_call: TRBD2; cdr3_aa: CASSLAGGPLSYEQYF; cdr3_nt: TGTGCCAGCAGCTTGGCGGGAGGGCCCCTCTCTTACGAGCAGTACTTC
v_call: TRBV28; clone_size: -; j_call: TRBJ1-5; d_call: -; cdr3_aa: CAARQNNQPQHF; cdr3_nt: TGTGCCGCGCGACAGAACAATCAGCCCCAGCATTTT
v_call: TRBV28; clone_size: -; j_call: TRBJ2-7; d_call: -; cdr3_aa: CASSLRGASSYEQYF; cdr3_nt: TGTGCCAGCAGTCTCAGGGGGGCTTCATCCTACGAGCAGTACTTC
v_call: TRBV5-1; clone_size: -; j_call: TRBJ2-5; d_call: TRBD1; cdr3_aa: CASSLGQGARTQYF; cdr3_nt: TGCGCCAGCAGCCTCGGACAGGGGGCACGGACCCAGTACTTC
v_call: TRBV15; clone_size: many; j_call: TRBJ1-1; d_call: -; cdr3_aa: CATSRVQVPWTEAFF; cdr3_nt: TGTGCCACCAGCAGAGTGCAGGTCCCGTGGACTGAAGCTTTCTTT
v_call: TRBV9; clone_size: -; j_call: TRBJ2-7; d_call: TRBD2; cdr3_aa: CASSPTSGTSYEQYF; cdr3_nt: TGTGCCAGCAGCCCTACTAGCGGGACCTCCTACGAGCAGTACTTC
v_call: TRBV15; clone_size: -; j_call: TRBJ1-2; d_call: -; cdr3_aa: CATSRDGGAGKYYGYTF; cdr3_nt: TGTGCCACCAGCAGAGATGGCGGGGCAGGGAAGTACTATGGCTACACCTTC
v_call: TRBV30; clone_size: -; j_call: TRBJ2-2; d_call: -; cdr3_aa: CAWSEPGELFF; cdr3_nt: TGTGCCTGGAGTGAGCCCGGGGAGCTGTTTTTT
v_call: TRBV30; clone_size: -; j_call: TRBJ2-7; d_call: -; cdr3_aa: CAWSGEYEQYF; cdr3_nt: TGTGCCTGGAGTGGAGAGTACGAGCAGTACTTC
v_call: TRBV11-2; clone_size: -; j_call: TRBJ1-1; d_call: TRBD1; cdr3_aa: CASSLDEDRKNTEAFF; cdr3_nt: TGTGCCAGCAGCTTAGATGAGGACAGGAAGAACACTGAAGCTTTCTTT
v_call: TRBV29-1; clone_size: many; j_call: TRBJ1-1; d_call: -; cdr3_aa: CSVDYGGGTEAFF; cdr3_nt: TGCAGCGTTGATTATGGTGGGGGCACTGAAGCTTTCTTT